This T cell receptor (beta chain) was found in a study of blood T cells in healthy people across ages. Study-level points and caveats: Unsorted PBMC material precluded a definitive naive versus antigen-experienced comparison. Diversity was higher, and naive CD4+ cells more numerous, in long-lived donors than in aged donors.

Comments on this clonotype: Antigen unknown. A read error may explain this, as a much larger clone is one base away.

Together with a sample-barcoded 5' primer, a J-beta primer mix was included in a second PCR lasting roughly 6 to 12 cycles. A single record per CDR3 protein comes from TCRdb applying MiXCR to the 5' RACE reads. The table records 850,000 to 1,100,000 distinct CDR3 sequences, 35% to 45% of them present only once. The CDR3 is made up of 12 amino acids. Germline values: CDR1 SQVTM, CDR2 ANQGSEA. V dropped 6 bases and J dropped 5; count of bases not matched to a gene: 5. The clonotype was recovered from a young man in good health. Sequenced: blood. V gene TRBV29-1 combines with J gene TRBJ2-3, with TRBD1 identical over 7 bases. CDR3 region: CSVRQGLDTQYF. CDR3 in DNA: TGCAGCGTCAGACAGGGATTAGATACGCAGTATTTT.